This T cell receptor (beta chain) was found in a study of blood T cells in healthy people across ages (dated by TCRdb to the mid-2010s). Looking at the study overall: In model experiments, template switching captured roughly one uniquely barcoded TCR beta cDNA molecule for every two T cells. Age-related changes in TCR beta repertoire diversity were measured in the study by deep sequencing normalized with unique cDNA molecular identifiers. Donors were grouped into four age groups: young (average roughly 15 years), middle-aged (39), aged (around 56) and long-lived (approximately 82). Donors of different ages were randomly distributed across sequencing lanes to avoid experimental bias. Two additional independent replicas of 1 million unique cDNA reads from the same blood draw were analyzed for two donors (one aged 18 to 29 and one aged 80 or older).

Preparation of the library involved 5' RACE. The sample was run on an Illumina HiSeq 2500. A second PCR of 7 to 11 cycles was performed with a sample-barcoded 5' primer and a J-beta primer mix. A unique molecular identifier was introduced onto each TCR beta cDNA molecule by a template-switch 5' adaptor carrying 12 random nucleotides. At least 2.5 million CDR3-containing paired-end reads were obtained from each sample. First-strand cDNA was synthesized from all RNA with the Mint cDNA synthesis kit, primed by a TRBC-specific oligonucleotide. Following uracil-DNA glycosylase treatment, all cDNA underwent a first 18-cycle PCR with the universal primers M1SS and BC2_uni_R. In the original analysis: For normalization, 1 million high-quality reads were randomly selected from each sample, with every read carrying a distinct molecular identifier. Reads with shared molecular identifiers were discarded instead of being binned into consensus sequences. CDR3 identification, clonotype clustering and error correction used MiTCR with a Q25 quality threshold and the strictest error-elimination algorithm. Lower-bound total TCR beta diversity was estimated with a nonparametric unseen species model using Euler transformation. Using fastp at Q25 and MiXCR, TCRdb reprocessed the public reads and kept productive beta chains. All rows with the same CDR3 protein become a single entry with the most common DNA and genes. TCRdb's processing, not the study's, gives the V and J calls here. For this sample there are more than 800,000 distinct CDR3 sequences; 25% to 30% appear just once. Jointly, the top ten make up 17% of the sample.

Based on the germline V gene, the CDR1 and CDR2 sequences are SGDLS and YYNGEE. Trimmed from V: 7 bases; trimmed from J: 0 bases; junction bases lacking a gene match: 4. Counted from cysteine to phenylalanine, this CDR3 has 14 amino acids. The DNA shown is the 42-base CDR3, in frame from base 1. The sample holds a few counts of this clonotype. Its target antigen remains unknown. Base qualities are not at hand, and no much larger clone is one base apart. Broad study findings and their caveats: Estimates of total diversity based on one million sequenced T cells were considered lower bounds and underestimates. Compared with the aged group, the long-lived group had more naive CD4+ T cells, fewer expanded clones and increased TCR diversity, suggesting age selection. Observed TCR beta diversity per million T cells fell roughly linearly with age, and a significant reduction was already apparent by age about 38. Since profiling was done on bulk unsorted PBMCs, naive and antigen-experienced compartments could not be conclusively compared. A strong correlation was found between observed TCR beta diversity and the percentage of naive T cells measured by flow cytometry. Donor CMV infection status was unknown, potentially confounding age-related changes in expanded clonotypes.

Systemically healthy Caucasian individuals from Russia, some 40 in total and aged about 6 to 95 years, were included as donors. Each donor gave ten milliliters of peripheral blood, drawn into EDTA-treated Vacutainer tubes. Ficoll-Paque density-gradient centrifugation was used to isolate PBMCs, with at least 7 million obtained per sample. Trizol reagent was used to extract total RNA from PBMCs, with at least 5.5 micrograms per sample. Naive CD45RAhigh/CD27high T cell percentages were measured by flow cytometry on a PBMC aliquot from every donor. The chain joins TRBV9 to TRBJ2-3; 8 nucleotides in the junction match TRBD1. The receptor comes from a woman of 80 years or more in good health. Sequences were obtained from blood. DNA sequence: TGTGCCAGCGACAGGGGCCTGAGCACAGATACGCAGTATTTT. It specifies CASDRGLSTDTQYF.